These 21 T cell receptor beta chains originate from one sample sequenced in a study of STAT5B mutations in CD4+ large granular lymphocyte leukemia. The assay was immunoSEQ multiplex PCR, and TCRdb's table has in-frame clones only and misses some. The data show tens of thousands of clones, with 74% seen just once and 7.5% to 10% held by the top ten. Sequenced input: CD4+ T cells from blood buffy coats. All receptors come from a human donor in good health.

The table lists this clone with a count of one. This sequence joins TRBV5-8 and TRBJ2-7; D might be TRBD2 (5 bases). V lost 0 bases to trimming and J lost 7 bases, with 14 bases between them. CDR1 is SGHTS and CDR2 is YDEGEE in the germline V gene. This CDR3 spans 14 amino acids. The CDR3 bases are TGTGCCAGCAGCTTGGAGGGTGGAGCGGATGAGCAGTACTTC. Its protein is CASSLEGGADEQYF.

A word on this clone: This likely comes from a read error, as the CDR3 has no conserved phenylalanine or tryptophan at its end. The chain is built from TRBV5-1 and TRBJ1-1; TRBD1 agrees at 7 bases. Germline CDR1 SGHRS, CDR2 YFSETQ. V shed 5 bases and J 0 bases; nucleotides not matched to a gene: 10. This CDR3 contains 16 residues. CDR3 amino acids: CASSWGDSIMNTEAFL. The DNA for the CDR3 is TGCGCCAGCAGTTGGGGGGACAGTATAATGAACACTGAAGCTTTCCTT.

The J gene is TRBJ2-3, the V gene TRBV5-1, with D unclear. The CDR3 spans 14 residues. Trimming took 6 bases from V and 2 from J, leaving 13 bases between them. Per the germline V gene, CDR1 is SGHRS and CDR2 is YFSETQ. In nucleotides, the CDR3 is TGCGCCAGCACTGGCGGAATTCACACAGATACGCAGTATTTT. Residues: CASTGGIHTDTQYF.

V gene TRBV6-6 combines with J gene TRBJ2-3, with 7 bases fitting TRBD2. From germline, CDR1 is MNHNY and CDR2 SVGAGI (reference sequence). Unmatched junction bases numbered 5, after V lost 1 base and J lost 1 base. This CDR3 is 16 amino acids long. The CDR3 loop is CASSYFKAGGTDTQYF. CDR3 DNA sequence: TGTGCCAGCAGTTACTTTAAGGCGGGGGGCACAGATACGCAGTATTTT.

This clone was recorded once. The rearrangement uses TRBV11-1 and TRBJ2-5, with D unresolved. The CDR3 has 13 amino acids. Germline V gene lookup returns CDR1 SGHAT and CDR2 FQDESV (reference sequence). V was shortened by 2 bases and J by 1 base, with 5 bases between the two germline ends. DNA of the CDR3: TGTGCCAGCAGCTTAAGTCTCCAAGAGACCCAGTACTTC. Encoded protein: CASSLSLQETQYF. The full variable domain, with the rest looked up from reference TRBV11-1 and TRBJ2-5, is EAEVAQSPRYKITEKSQAVAFWCDPISGHATLYWYRQILGQGPELLVQFQDESVVDDSQLPKDRFSAERLKGVDSTLKIQPAELGDSAMYLCASSLSLQETQYFGPGTRLLVL.

CDR3 amino acids: CASRYWDSGANVLTF. CDR3 sequence (DNA): TGTGCCAGCCGATATTGGGACTCTGGGGCCAACGTCCTGACTTTC. The rearrangement joins TRBV19 to TRBJ2-6; D remains ambiguous. The CDR3 length is 15 residues. Germline assignment: CDR1 LNHDA and CDR2 SQIVND (reference sequence). Deletions cut 9 bases from V and 0 bases from J, with 12 bases between.

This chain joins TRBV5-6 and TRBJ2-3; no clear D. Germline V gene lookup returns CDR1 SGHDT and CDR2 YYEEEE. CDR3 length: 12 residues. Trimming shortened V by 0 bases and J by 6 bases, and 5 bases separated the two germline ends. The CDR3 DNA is TGTGCCAGCAGCTTGGCCCTTGATACGCAGTATTTT. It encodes CASSLALDTQYF.

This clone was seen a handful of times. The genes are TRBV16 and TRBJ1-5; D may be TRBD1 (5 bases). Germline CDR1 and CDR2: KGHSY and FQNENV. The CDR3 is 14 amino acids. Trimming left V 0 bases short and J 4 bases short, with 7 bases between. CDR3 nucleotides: TGTGCCAGCAGCCAATCGGGGGGGAATCAGCCCCAGCATTTT. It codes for CASSQSGGNQPQHF.

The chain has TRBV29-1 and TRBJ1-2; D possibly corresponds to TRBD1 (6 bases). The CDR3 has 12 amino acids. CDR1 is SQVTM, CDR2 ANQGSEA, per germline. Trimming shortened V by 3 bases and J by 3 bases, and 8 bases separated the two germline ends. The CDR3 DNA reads TGCAGCGTTGAGGGGGCGGACTATGGCTACACCTTC. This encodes CSVEGADYGYTF.

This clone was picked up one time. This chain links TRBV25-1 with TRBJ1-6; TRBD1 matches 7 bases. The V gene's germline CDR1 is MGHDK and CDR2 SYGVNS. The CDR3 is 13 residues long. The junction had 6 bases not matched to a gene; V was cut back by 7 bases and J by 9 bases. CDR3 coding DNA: TGTGCCAGCACCGGGACAGACTTTTCACCCCTCCACTTT. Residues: CASTGTDFSPLHF.

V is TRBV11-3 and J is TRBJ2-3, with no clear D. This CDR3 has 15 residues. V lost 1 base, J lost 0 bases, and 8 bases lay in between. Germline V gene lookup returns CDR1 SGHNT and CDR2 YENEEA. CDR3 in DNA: TGTGCCAGCAGCTTAGGCCTCGCTAGCACAGATACGCAGTATTTT. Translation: CASSLGLASTDTQYF. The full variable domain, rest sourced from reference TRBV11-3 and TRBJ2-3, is EAGVVQSPRYKIIEKKQPVAFWCNPISGHNTLYWYLQNLGQGPELLIRYENEEAVDDSQLPKDRFSAERLKGVDSTLKIQPAELGDSAVYLCASSLGLASTDTQYFGPGTRLTVL.

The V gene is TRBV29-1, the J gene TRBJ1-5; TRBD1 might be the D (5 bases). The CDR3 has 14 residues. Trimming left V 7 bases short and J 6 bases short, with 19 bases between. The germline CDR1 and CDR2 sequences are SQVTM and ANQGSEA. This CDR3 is CSAGHGRAGQPQHF. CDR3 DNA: TGCAGCGCCGGACATGGACGGGCTGGTCAGCCCCAGCATTTT.

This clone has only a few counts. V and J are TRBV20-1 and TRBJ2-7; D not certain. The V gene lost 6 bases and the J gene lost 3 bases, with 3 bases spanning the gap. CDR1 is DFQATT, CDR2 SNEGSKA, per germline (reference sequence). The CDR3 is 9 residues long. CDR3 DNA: TGCAGTGCGGGCTACGAGCAGTACTTC. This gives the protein CSAGYEQYF.

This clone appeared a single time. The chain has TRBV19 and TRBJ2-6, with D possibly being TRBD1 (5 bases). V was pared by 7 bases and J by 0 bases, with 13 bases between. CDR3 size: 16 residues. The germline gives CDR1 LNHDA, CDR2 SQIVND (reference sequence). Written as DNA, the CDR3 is TGTGCCAGTATCCAGACAGTTACCTCTGGGGCCAACGTCCTGACTTTC. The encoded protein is CASIQTVTSGANVLTF. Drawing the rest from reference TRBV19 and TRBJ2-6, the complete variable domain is DGGITQSPKYLFRKEGQNVTLSCEQNLNHDAMYWYRQDPGQGLRLIYYSQIVNDFQKGDIAEGYSVSREKKESFPLTVTSAQKNPTAFYLCASIQTVTSGANVLTFGAGSRLTVL.

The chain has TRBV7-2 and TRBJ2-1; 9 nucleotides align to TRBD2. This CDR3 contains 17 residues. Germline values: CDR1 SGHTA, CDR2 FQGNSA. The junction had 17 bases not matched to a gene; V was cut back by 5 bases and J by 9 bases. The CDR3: CASSLTIGGRVGAEQFF. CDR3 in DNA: TGTGCCAGCAGCCTGACCATTGGCGGGAGGGTCGGCGCTGAGCAGTTCTTC.

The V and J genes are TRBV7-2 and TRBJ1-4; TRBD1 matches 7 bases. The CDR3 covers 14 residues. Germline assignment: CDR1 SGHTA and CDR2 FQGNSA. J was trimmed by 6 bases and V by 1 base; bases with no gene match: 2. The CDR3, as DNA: TGTGCCAGCAGCTTAGTAGGGACAGATGAAAAACTGTTTTTT. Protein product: CASSLVGTDEKLFF. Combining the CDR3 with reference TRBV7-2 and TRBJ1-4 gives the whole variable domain GAGVSQSPSNKVTEKGKDVELRCDPISGHTALYWYRQSLGQGLEFLIYFQGNSAPDKSGLPSDRFSAERTGGSVSTLTIQRTQQEDSAVYLCASSLVGTDEKLFFGSGTQLSVL.

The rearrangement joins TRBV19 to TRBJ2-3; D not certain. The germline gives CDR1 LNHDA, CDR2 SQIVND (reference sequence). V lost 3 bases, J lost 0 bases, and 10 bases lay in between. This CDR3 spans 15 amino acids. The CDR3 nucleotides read TGTGCCAGTAGTATTAAGGGAACTAGCACAGATACGCAGTATTTT. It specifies CASSIKGTSTDTQYF.

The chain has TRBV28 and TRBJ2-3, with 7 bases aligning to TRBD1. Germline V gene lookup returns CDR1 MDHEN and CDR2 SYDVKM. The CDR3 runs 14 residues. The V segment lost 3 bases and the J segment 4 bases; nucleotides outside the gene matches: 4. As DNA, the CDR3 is TGTGCCAGCAGTTTGACGACAGGGTCAGATACGCAGTATTTT. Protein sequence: CASSLTTGSDTQYF. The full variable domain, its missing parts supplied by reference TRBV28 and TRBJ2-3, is DVKVTQSSRYLVKRTGEKVFLECVQDMDHENMFWYRQDPGLGLRLIYFSYDVKMKEKGDIPEGYSVSREKKERFSLILESASTNQTSMYLCASSLTTGSDTQYFGPGTRLTVL.

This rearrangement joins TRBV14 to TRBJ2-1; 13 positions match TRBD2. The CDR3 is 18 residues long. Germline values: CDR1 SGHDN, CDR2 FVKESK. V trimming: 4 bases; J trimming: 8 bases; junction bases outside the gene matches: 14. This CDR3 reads CASSPTSGGRTLGDEQFF. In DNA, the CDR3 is TGTGCCAGCAGCCCGACTAGCGGGGGGCGTACCTTAGGGGATGAGCAGTTCTTC.

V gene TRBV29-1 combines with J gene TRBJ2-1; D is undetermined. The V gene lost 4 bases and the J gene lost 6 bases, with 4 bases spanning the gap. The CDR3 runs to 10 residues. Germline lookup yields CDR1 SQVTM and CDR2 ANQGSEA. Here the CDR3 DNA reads TGCAGCGTTGGTACCAATGAGCAGTTCTTC. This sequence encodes CSVGTNEQFF.

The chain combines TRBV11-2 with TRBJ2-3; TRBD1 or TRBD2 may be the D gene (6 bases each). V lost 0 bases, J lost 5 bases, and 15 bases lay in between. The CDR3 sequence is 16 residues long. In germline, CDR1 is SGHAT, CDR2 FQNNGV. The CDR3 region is CASSLDLGRGGDTQYF. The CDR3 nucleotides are TGTGCCAGCAGCTTAGATCTCGGCAGGGGAGGAGATACGCAGTATTTT.